The following is a T cell receptor (beta chain) sequence with its context. Germline lookup yields CDR1 LNHDA and CDR2 SQIVND (reference sequence). Trimming took 4 bases from V and 3 from J, leaving 13 bases between them. This CDR3 region has 15 residues. The source of the sample is a study of blood T cell repertoires in COVID-19. Study in general: T cells, B-cell-depleted T cells, or PBMCs supplied cDNA or gDNA.

Participants, roughly 18 to 100 years old, spanned under 30 US areas. The repertoire was sequenced with immunoSEQ multiplex PCR; TCRdb's copy has only in-frame clones and lacks some. The repertoire has more than 300,000 clones, 70% to 90% of them found once; the top ten carry more than 1%. The sequencing input was PBMCs or T cells enriched from blood (not recorded which). The chain has TRBV19 and TRBJ2-1, with D possibly being TRBD1 (6 bases). The receptor was isolated from a woman aged 18-35 years who had recovered from COVID-19. The DNA of the CDR3 is TGTGCCAGTAGTAACCAAGACAGGCTCTACAATGAGCAGTTCTTC. It yields the protein CASSNQDRLYNEQFF.